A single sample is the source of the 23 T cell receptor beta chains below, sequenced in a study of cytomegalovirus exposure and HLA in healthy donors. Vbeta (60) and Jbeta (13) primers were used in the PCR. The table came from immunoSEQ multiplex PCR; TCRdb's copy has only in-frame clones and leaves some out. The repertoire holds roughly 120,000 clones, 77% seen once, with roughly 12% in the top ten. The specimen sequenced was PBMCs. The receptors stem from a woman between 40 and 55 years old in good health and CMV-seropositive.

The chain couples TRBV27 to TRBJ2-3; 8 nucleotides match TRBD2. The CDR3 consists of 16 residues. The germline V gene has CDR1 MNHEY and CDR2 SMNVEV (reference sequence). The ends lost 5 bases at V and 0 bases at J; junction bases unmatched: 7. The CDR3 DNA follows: TGTGCCAGCAGTCTAATAGCGGGAACTAGCACAGATACGCAGTATTTT. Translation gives CASSLIAGTSTDTQYF.

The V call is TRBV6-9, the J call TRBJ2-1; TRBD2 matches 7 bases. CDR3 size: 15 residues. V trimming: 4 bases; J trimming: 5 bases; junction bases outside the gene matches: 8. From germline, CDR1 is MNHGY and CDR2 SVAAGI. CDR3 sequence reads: CASSWRVGGNNEQFF. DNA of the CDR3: TGTGCCAGCAGTTGGCGGGTGGGAGGGAACAATGAGCAGTTCTTC.

The CDR3 coding sequence is TGTGCCAGCAGGGAACGGGACTTAGGAAACACCATATATTTT. Its translation: CASRERDLGNTIYF. The chain links TRBV2 to TRBJ1-3; a weak D match, TRBD1 (5 bases). From germline, CDR1 is SNHLY and CDR2 FYNNEI. The CDR3 sequence is 14 residues long. V lost 6 bases and J 4 bases, leaving 13 bases between the germline ends. The full variable domain, completed using reference TRBV2 and TRBJ1-3, is EPEVTQTPSHQVTQMGQEVILRCVPISNHLYFYWYRQILGQKVEFLVSFYNNEISEKSEIFDDQFSVERPDGSNFTLKIRSTKLEDSAMYFCASRERDLGNTIYFGEGSWLTVV.

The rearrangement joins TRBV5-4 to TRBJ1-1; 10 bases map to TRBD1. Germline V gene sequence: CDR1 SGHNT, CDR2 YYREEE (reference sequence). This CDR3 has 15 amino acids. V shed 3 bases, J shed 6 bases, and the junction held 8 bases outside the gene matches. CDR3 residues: CASSYRQGAGAEAFF. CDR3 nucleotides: TGTGCCAGCAGCTACAGACAGGGGGCAGGGGCTGAAGCTTTCTTT.

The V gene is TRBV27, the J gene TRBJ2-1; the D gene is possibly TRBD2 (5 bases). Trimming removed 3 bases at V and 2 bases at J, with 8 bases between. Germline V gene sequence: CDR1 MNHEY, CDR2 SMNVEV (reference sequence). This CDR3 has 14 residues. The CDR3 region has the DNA TGTGCCAGCAGTTTGGGCGGGCCCTACAATGAGCAGTTCTTC. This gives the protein CASSLGGPYNEQFF.

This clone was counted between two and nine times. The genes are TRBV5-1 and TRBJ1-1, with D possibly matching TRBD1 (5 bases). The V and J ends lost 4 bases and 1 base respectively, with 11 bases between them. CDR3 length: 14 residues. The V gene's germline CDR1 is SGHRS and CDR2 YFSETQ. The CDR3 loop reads CASSATAQNTEAFF. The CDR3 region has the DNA TGCGCCAGCAGCGCGACAGCCCAGAACACTGAAGCTTTCTTT.

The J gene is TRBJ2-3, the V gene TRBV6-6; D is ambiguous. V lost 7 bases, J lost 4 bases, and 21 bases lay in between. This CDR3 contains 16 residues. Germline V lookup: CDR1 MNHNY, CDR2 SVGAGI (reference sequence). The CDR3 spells CASTLFGHMESDTQYF. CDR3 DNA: TGTGCCAGCACCCTATTTGGGCACATGGAATCAGATACGCAGTATTTT.

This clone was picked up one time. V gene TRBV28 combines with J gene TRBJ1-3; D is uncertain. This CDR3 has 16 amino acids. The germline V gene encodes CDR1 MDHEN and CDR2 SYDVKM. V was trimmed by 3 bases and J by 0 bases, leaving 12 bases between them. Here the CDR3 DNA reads TGTGCCAGCAGTTTTACGCGAGTGAGCTCTGGAAACACCATATATTTT. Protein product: CASSFTRVSSGNTIYF.

The CDR3, as DNA: TGTGCCAGTAGTATTGGAGGGACGAACACCGGGGAGCTGTTTTTT. It specifies CASSIGGTNTGELFF. The gene calls are TRBV19 and TRBJ2-2; the D gene is possibly TRBD2 (6 bases). The CDR3 totals 15 residues. CDR1 and CDR2 (germline): LNHDA, SQIVND (reference sequence). V shed 3 bases and J shed 0 bases, with 8 bases lying between them. Supplemented by reference TRBV19 and TRBJ2-2, the full variable domain reads DGGITQSPKYLFRKEGQNVTLSCEQNLNHDAMYWYRQDPGQGLRLIYYSQIVNDFQKGDIAEGYSVSREKKESFPLTVTSAQKNPTAFYLCASSIGGTNTGELFFGEGSRLTVL.

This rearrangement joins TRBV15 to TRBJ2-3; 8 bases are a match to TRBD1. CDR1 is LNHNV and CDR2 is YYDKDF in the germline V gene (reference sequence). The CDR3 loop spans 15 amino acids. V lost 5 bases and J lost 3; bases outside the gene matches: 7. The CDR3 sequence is CATSPGQGRTDTQYF. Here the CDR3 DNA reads TGTGCCACCAGCCCCGGACAGGGAAGGACAGATACGCAGTATTTT.

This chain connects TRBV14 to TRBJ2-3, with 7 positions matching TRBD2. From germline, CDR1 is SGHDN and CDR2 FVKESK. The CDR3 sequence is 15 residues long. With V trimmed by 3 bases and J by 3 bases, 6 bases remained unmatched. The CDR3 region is CASSHPAGLTDTQYF. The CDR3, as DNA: TGTGCCAGCAGCCATCCAGCGGGACTTACAGATACGCAGTATTTT.

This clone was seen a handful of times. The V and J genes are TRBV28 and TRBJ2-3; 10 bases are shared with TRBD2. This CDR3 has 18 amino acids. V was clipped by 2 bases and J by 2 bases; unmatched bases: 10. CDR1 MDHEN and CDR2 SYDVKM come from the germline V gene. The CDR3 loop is CASSLTPGTSVFTDTQYF. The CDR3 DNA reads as TGTGCCAGCAGTTTAACCCCCGGGACTAGCGTCTTCACAGATACGCAGTATTTT.

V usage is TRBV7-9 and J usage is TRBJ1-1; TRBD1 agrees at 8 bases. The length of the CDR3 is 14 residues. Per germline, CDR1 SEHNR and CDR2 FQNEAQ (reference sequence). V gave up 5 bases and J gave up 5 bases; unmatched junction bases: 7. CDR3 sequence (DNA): TGTGCCAGCAGCCCGTGGACAGGGCCGACTGAAGCTTTCTTT. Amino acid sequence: CASSPWTGPTEAFF.

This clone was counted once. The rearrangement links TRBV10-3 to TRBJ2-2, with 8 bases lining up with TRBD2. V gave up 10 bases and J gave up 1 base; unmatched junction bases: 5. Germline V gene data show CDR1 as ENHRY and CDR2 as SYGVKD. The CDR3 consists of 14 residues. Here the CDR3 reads CATERERNTGELFF. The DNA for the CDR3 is TGTGCCACCGAGCGGGAGCGGAACACCGGGGAGCTGTTTTTT.

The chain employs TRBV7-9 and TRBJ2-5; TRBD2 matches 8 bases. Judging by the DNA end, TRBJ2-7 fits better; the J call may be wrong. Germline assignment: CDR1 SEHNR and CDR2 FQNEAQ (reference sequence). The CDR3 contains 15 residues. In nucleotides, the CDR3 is TGTGCCAGCAGCTTAATAAGCGGGAGCTTCCACGAGCAGTACTTC. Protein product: CASSLISGSFHEQYF.

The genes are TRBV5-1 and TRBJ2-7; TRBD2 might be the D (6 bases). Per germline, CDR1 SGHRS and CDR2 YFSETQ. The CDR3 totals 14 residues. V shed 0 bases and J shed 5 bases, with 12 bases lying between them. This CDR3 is CASSLEWTKDEQYF. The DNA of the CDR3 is TGCGCCAGCAGCTTGGAGTGGACTAAAGACGAGCAGTACTTC.

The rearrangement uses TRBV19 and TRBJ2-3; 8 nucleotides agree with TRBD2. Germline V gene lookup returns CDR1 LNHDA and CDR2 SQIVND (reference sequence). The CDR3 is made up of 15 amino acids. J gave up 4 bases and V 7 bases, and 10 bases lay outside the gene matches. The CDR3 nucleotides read TGTGCCAGTACTCCCGGAGCGGGAGAGGCAGATACGCAGTATTTT. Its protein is CASTPGAGEADTQYF.

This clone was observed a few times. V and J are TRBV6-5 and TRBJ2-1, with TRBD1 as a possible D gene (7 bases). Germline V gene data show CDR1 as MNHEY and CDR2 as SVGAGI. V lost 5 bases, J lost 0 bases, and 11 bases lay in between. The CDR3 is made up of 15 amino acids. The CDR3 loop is CASSPGGTSYNEQFF. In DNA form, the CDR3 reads TGTGCCAGCAGTCCAGGGGGGACCTCCTACAATGAGCAGTTCTTC.

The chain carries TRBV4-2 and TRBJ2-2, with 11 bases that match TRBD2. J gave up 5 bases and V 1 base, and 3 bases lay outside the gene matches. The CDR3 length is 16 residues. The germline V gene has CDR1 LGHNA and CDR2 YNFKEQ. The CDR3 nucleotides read TGTGCCAGCAGCCAAGGGGGGACTAGCGGAACCGGGGAGCTGTTTTTT. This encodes CASSQGGTSGTGELFF.

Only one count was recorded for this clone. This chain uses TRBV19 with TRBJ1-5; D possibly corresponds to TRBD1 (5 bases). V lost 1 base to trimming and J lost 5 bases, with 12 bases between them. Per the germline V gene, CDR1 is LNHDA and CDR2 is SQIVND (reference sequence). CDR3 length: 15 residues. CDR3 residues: CASSIGGRGDQPQHF. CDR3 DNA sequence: TGTGCCAGTAGTATAGGAGGGAGGGGTGATCAGCCCCAGCATTTT.

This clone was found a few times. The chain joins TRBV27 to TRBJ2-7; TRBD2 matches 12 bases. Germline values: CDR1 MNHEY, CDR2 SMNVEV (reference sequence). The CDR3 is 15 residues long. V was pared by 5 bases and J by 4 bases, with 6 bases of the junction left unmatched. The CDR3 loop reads CASSPRLAGDYEQYF. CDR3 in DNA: TGTGCCAGCAGTCCCCGACTAGCGGGAGATTACGAGCAGTACTTC.

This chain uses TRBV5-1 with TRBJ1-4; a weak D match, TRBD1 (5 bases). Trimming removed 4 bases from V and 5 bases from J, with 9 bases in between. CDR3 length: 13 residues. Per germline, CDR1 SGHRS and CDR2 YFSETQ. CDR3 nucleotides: TGCGCCAGCAGCAGTTACAGGAATGAAAAACTGTTTTTT. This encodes CASSSYRNEKLFF.

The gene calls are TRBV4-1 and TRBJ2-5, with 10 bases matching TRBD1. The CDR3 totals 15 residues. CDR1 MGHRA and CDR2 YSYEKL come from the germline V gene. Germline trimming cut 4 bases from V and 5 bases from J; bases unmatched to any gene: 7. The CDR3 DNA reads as TGCGCCAGCAGCCTTCCCGGGACAGGGGTGGAGACCCAGTACTTC. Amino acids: CASSLPGTGVETQYF.